These T cell receptor beta chains were read from a single sample in a study of blood T cell repertoires in COVID-19. Assay: immunoSEQ multiplex PCR; the TCRdb copy retains only in-frame clones and omits some. The sample contains roughly 240,000 clones, around 87% of which appear only once. What was sequenced was peripheral blood. The receptors originated from a man between 18 and 35 years old with active or convalescent COVID-19. The CDR3 runs from the conserved cysteine through the conserved F or W. The order of the fields is clone size, J gene, V gene, CDR3 length, CDR3 protein. Clone size, where shown, is once, few, many, or a class for clones that have expanded.

NA	TRBJ1-1	TRBV6-4	14	CASRRRQGDTEAFF
NA	TRBJ1-2	TRBV11-3	12	CASSDRDYGYTF
NA	TRBJ2-3	TRBV7-9	11	CASSVSNTQYF
once	TRBJ1-2	TRBV19	14	CASRQGGSNYGYTF
NA	TRBJ2-3	TRBV18	15	CASSPLGQGTDTQYF
NA	TRBJ2-7	TRBV7-8	14	CASSPRVGAVEQYF
NA	TRBJ2-7	TRBV2	14	CASKGQMSSYEQYF
NA	TRBJ2-7	TRBV18	14	CASSPVGFSYEQYF
NA	TRBJ1-1	TRBV18	14	CASSPGEVMTEAFF
NA	TRBJ1-4	TRBV7-2	15	CASRLLGQVNEKLFF
NA	TRBJ2-7	TRBV11-2	15	CASSFGLAGVYEQYF
NA	TRBJ2-7	TRBV6-6	12	CASRGAAYEQYF
NA	TRBJ2-3	TRBV2	15	CASSEWTGGPDTQYF
NA	TRBJ2-3	TRBV5-4	15	CASSFRTSGMDTQYF
NA	TRBJ2-5	TRBV5-1	16	CASSLGAGASQETQYF
NA	TRBJ1-2	TRBV4-3	17	CASSQDVWGGDRNGYTF
NA	TRBJ2-7	TRBV27	15	CASSSGGGRSYEQYF
NA	TRBJ2-1	TRBV7-2	15	CASSFGTGPHNEQFF
NA	TRBJ1-5	TRBV30	15	CAWSTGRISNQPQHF
NA	TRBJ2-3	TRBV7-2	17	CASSPLAGTGRTDTQYF
NA	TRBJ1-1	TRBV12-3/TRBV12-4	12	CASGGGWTEAFF
NA	TRBJ1-2	TRBV7-9	13	CASSPDRLLGYTF
NA	TRBJ1-4	TRBV7-2	14	CASSPPDRNEKLFF
NA	TRBJ2-7	TRBV5-1	14	CASSLSGGGYEQYF
once	TRBJ2-7	TRBV19	13	CASSSQGAYEQYF
NA	TRBJ2-7	TRBV12-5	14	CASVSDRRAYEQYF
NA	TRBJ1-1	TRBV6-5	15	CASSKQGGLNTEAFF
NA	TRBJ2-7	TRBV4-1	13	CASSLGRGYEQYF
NA	TRBJ1-4	TRBV30	13	CAGNRVTNEKLFF
NA	TRBJ2-7	TRBV6-5	12	CATTGVEYEQYF
once	TRBJ1-1	TRBV29-1	12	CSVKEQGRGAFF
NA	TRBJ2-5	TRBV3-1/TRBV3-2	13	CASSQTPGETQYF